The 23 T cell receptor beta chains below all came from one sample that was sequenced in a study of PD-L1 blockade in urothelial cancer. Sequenced by immunoSEQ multiplex PCR; TCRdb stores in-frame clones only, minus some. This table holds 30,000 to 40,000 clones, roughly 90% found once. Sequencing was performed on PBMCs, taken around atezolizumab (anti-PD-L1) treatment. These receptor sequences come from a man between 65 and 79 years old with urothelial cancer.

The chain recombines TRBV4-2 with TRBJ2-4; TRBD2 matches at 13 bases. V trimming: 1 base; J trimming: 0 bases; junction bases outside the gene matches: 3. Germline V gene sequence: CDR1 LGHNA, CDR2 YNFKEQ. The CDR3 consists of 18 residues. The CDR3 DNA follows: TGTGCCAGCAGCCAAGGGGGACTAGCGGGGCTAGCCAAAAACATTCAGTACTTC. Translation gives CASSQGGLAGLAKNIQYF.

The V gene is TRBV28, the J gene TRBJ2-7; 11 bases line up with TRBD2. This CDR3 has 18 amino acids. V was pared by 3 bases and J by 3 bases, with 13 bases of the junction left unmatched. Germline assignment: CDR1 MDHEN and CDR2 SYDVKM. Here the CDR3 DNA reads TGTGCCAGCAGTTTTGTAGCGGGAGGGCCGAGGATTAACTACGAGCAGTACTTC. The encoded protein is CASSFVAGGPRINYEQYF. The full variable domain, its missing parts supplied by reference TRBV28 and TRBJ2-7, is DVKVTQSSRYLVKRTGEKVFLECVQDMDHENMFWYRQDPGLGLRLIYFSYDVKMKEKGDIPEGYSVSREKKERFSLILESASTNQTSMYLCASSFVAGGPRINYEQYFGPGTRLTVT.

The chain couples TRBV5-1 to TRBJ2-5; 9 bases line up with TRBD2. This CDR3 region has 15 residues. Germline V gene data show CDR1 as SGHRS and CDR2 as YFSETQ. The ends lost 3 bases at V and 5 bases at J; junction bases unmatched: 8. As DNA, the CDR3 is TGCGCCAGCAGCTCTCAAGCGGGAGGAAGGGAGACCCAGTACTTC. Translated: CASSSQAGGRETQYF.

The chain has TRBV18 and TRBJ2-2; no clear D. Germline V gene data show CDR1 as KGHSH and CDR2 as LQKENI. V lost 2 bases to trimming and J lost 5 bases, with 12 bases between them. This CDR3 region has 15 residues. The CDR3 nucleotides read TGTGCCAGCTCACCAATAGCCTCAGTAACCGGGGAGCTGTTTTTT. This encodes CASSPIASVTGELFF.

The V and J genes are TRBV18 and TRBJ2-3; no clear D. This CDR3 is built from 15 residues. The germline V and J ends were trimmed by 2 bases and 2 bases, with 11 bases remaining between them. The V gene's germline CDR1 is KGHSH and CDR2 LQKENI. This chain's CDR3 is CASSPFQADTDTQYF. In nucleotides, the CDR3 is TGTGCCAGCTCACCATTCCAGGCCGACACAGATACGCAGTATTTT.

The chain combines TRBV11-2 with TRBJ2-7; 8 bases line up with TRBD1. With 1 base clipped from V and 0 bases from J, the junction kept 8 bases outside the gene matches. Per germline, CDR1 SGHAT and CDR2 FQNNGV. The CDR3 has 17 amino acids. The CDR3, as DNA: TGTGCCAGCAGCTTAGCCCCGGACAGGGTTAGCTCCTACGAGCAGTACTTC. It specifies CASSLAPDRVSSYEQYF.

The chain joins TRBV6-1 to TRBJ2-1, with TRBD2 matching over 11 bases. Germline V gene sequence: CDR1 MNHNS, CDR2 SASEGT. The CDR3 sequence is 15 residues long. V trimming: 0 bases; J trimming: 9 bases; junction bases outside the gene matches: 4. The CDR3 spells CASSEAGTSGSEQFF. Written as DNA, the CDR3 is TGTGCCAGCAGTGAAGCCGGGACTAGCGGATCTGAGCAGTTCTTC.

This chain uses TRBV11-2 with TRBJ1-4; 11 nucleotides match TRBD1. The CDR3 has 14 residues. From germline, CDR1 is SGHAT and CDR2 FQNNGV. V dropped 6 bases and J dropped 5; count of bases not matched to a gene: 2. CDR3 protein: CASRRDRGNEKLFF. The CDR3 coding sequence is TGTGCCAGCAGACGGGACAGGGGGAATGAAAAACTGTTTTTT.

The genes are TRBV9 and TRBJ2-1; 13 bases fit TRBD2. V was clipped by 0 bases and J by 8 bases; unmatched bases: 8. Germline values: CDR1 SGDLS, CDR2 YYNGEE. CDR3 length: 17 amino acids. DNA of the CDR3: TGTGCCAGCAGCGTAGCTACTAGCGGGAGGGCCAAAGATGAGCAGTTCTTC. Protein sequence: CASSVATSGRAKDEQFF.

This clone appeared once. The V gene is TRBV30, the J gene TRBJ2-6; a weak D match, TRBD2 (5 bases). The CDR3 has 16 residues. Germline V gene data show CDR1 as GTSNPN and CDR2 as SVGIG (reference sequence). V was shortened by 0 bases and J by 2 bases, with 11 bases between the two germline ends. The CDR3 bases are TGTGCCTGGAGTGTGAGGGTGGGAACTGGGGCCAACGTCCTGACTTTC. Its translation: CAWSVRVGTGANVLTF.

This chain connects TRBV28 to TRBJ1-2; TRBD1 matches at 8 bases. The CDR3 length is 13 residues. Germline V lookup: CDR1 MDHEN, CDR2 SYDVKM. The J segment lost 7 bases and the V segment lost 8 bases, leaving 9 bases of the junction unmatched. The DNA of the CDR3 is TGTGCCAGCCTCGGACAGGGATGGAGTGGCTACACCTTC. Its protein is CASLGQGWSGYTF.

This chain connects TRBV28 to TRBJ2-7; TRBD1 matches at 9 bases. The CDR3 consists of 15 residues. Germline V lookup: CDR1 MDHEN, CDR2 SYDVKM. J lost 2 bases, V lost 3 bases, and 5 bases had no gene match. In nucleotides, the CDR3 is TGTGCCAGCAGTTTCTGGGACAGGGACCCCTACGAGCAGTACTTC. Translation gives CASSFWDRDPYEQYF.

The chain carries TRBV7-9 and TRBJ2-7; perhaps TRBD2 as D (5 bases). The CDR3 is made up of 13 amino acids. V dropped 5 bases and J dropped 0 bases, with 8 bases sitting between them. CDR1 SEHNR and CDR2 FQNEAQ come from the germline V gene (reference sequence). DNA for the CDR3: TGTGCCAGCAGCCAGGACTCCTCCTACGAGCAGTACTTC. This gives the protein CASSQDSSYEQYF.

This rearrangement joins TRBV2 to TRBJ2-7, with 7 bases that match TRBD2. The germline V gene encodes CDR1 SNHLY and CDR2 FYNNEI. The CDR3 runs 14 residues. J lost 7 bases, V lost 4 bases, and 10 bases had no gene match. The CDR3 DNA reads TGTGCCAGCAGTGTCAGGGCTAGCGGCGGTGAGCAGTACTTC. Translation gives CASSVRASGGEQYF. Combining the CDR3 with reference TRBV2 and TRBJ2-7 gives the whole variable domain EPEVTQTPSHQVTQMGQEVILRCVPISNHLYFYWYRQILGQKVEFLVSFYNNEISEKSEIFDDQFSVERPDGSNFTLKIRSTKLEDSAMYFCASSVRASGGEQYFGPGTRLTVT.

This chain joins TRBV7-8 and TRBJ1-5; TRBD1 matches 8 bases. The CDR3 runs 17 residues. The germline gives CDR1 SGHVS, CDR2 FQNEAQ. The trim removed 5 bases at V and 2 bases at J, leaving 11 bases unmatched. Written as DNA, the CDR3 is TGTGCCAGCAGCGCGACGAGCAGGGGGCTTGGCAATCAGCCCCAGCATTTT. This translates into CASSATSRGLGNQPQHF.

The J gene is TRBJ1-4, the V gene TRBV4-1; the match to TRBD1 covers 8 bases. The CDR3 totals 14 residues. Germline V gene sequence: CDR1 MGHRA, CDR2 YSYEKL. Germline trimming cut 3 bases from V and 8 bases from J; bases unmatched to any gene: 5. CDR3 DNA: TGCGCCAGCAGCCACGTGAACAGGGGGGAAAAACTGTTTTTT. This sequence encodes CASSHVNRGEKLFF.

The chain is built from TRBV7-6 and TRBJ1-3, with 7 bases that match TRBD1. The junction had 6 bases not matched to a gene; V was cut back by 4 bases and J by 3 bases. The CDR3 spans 15 residues. The germline CDR1 and CDR2 sequences are SGHVS and FNYEAQ. Here the CDR3 reads CASSSTGAGGNTIYF. The CDR3 DNA sequence: TGTGCCAGCAGCTCCACAGGGGCGGGTGGAAACACCATATATTTT.

The chain has TRBV13 and TRBJ2-3; TRBD2 matches 11 bases. Germline V gene lookup returns CDR1 PRHDT and CDR2 FYEKMQ (reference sequence). The V and J ends lost 0 bases and 5 bases, in that order; junction bases with no gene match: 7. The CDR3 spans 17 residues. CDR3 nucleotide sequence: TGTGCCAGCAGCTTAGGGCCCGCGCTAGCGGGAGGAGATACGCAGTATTTT. It yields the protein CASSLGPALAGGDTQYF.

V is TRBV2 and J is TRBJ2-5; tentative D call: TRBD2 (5 bases). Trimming cost V 6 bases and J 5 bases, with 13 bases left between them. CDR1 and CDR2 from the germline V gene are SNHLY and FYNNEI. CDR3 length: 13 amino acids. CDR3 loop: CASRITSSETQYF. The CDR3 nucleotides are TGTGCCAGCAGGATCACTAGTTCTGAGACCCAGTACTTC.

The chain employs TRBV11-2 and TRBJ2-3, with 10 bases fitting TRBD2. After removal of 0 bases from V and 5 bases from J, the junction contained 8 bases not matched to a gene. CDR3 length: 17 amino acids. Per germline, CDR1 SGHAT and CDR2 FQNNGV. CDR3 protein: CASSLDLLAGGGDTQYF. CDR3 sequence (DNA): TGTGCCAGCAGCTTAGACCTCTTAGCGGGAGGAGGAGATACGCAGTATTTT.

This CDR3 reads CASSRDRGEETQYF. The CDR3 DNA is TGCGCCAGCAGCCGGGACAGGGGGGAAGAGACCCAGTACTTC. The rearrangement links TRBV5-1 to TRBJ2-5; 11 bases agree with TRBD1. The trim removed 4 bases at V and 3 bases at J, leaving 2 bases unmatched. This CDR3 has 14 residues. CDR1 is SGHRS and CDR2 is YFSETQ in the germline V gene.

There are a few counts of this clone. The chain recombines TRBV10-3 with TRBJ1-2, with a weak D call TRBD1 (6 bases). The CDR3 extends over 13 amino acids. Trimming removed 6 bases from V and 5 bases from J, with 13 bases in between. Germline V CDR1 and CDR2: ENHRY, SYGVKD. The CDR3 DNA reads TGTGCCATCAGCTCGACAGGCTTATATGGCTACACCTTC. Its protein is CAISSTGLYGYTF.

The DNA for the CDR3 is TGTGCCAGCAGCTCTAGCGGGAGGGCCTCCCAGTACTTC. Translated: CASSSSGRASQYF. The chain recombines TRBV7-9 with TRBJ2-5; 12 bases agree with TRBD2. This CDR3 is built from 13 residues. Germline loops: CDR1 SEHNR, CDR2 FQNEAQ (reference sequence). After removal of 4 bases from V and 9 bases from J, the junction contained 3 bases not matched to a gene. Looking up the rest from reference TRBV7-9 and TRBJ2-5 gives the full variable domain: DTGVSQNPRHKITKRGQNVTFRCDPISEHNRLYWYRQTLGQGPEFLTYFQNEAQLEKSRLLSDRFSAERPKGSFSTLEIQRTEQGDSAMYLCASSSSGRASQYFGPGTRLLVL.